The rows below give T cell receptor beta chains drawn from one sample of a study of cytomegalovirus exposure and HLA in healthy donors. Generated by immunoSEQ multiplex PCR, the TCRdb table keeps only in-frame clones and is missing some. The sample records roughly 150,000 clones, approximately 82% being singletons. Sequencing was carried out using PBMCs. These receptors all stem from a male donor in good health and CMV-seronegative. Both conserved end residues are part of each CDR3. Fields, in order: clone size, V gene, J gene, D gene, CDR3 protein, CDR3 DNA. D genes are given only for firm matches. Some rows mark clone size as missing; the rest say once, few, many or name a class of expanded clone.

clone_size: -
v_call: TRBV9
j_call: TRBJ1-3
d_call: TRBD1
cdr3_aa: CASSGDRGTAGNTIYF
cdr3_nt: TGTGCCAGCAGCGGGGACAGGGGTACAGCTGGAAACACCATATATTTT

clone_size: -
v_call: TRBV7-3
j_call: TRBJ2-1
d_call: TRBD2
cdr3_aa: CASSLGLAGGREQFF
cdr3_nt: TGTGCCAGCAGCTTAGGACTAGCGGGGGGTCGGGAGCAGTTCTTC

clone_size: -
v_call: TRBV9
j_call: TRBJ1-2
d_call: TRBD1
cdr3_aa: CASSSGQGVYGYTF
cdr3_nt: TGTGCCAGCAGCAGCGGACAGGGCGTCTATGGCTACACCTTC

clone_size: few
v_call: TRBV2
j_call: TRBJ2-1
d_call: TRBD2
cdr3_aa: CASRRDGGGYNEQFF
cdr3_nt: TGTGCCAGCAGGAGGGATGGGGGGGGCTACAATGAGCAGTTCTTC

clone_size: -
v_call: TRBV21-1
j_call: TRBJ1-1
d_call: -
cdr3_aa: CASSAGGGGAEAFF
cdr3_nt: TGTGCCAGCAGCGCCGGGGGAGGCGGGGCTGAAGCTTTCTTT

clone_size: -
v_call: TRBV5-8
j_call: TRBJ1-2
d_call: -
cdr3_aa: CASSSGLNYGYTF
cdr3_nt: TGTGCCAGCAGCTCGGGACTGAACTATGGCTACACCTTC

clone_size: -
v_call: TRBV5-5
j_call: TRBJ2-7
d_call: TRBD2
cdr3_aa: CASSFSGTSGEEQYF
cdr3_nt: TGTGCCAGCAGCTTCTCCGGGACTAGCGGGGAAGAGCAGTACTTC

clone_size: -
v_call: TRBV7-9
j_call: TRBJ2-7
d_call: TRBD1
cdr3_aa: CSSSSEDRIRGPEQYF
cdr3_nt: TGTTCCAGCAGCTCCGAAGACAGAATCAGGGGGCCTGAGCAGTACTTC

clone_size: -
v_call: TRBV7-2
j_call: TRBJ1-5
d_call: -
cdr3_aa: CASSLDSIQPQHF
cdr3_nt: TGTGCCAGCAGCTTAGATAGTATTCAGCCCCAGCATTTT

clone_size: -
v_call: TRBV5-1
j_call: TRBJ2-7
d_call: -
cdr3_aa: CASSPQPAAYEQYF
cdr3_nt: TGCGCCAGCAGCCCACAGCCGGCCGCCTACGAGCAGTACTTC

clone_size: -
v_call: TRBV28
j_call: TRBJ1-2
d_call: TRBD1
cdr3_aa: CASRTGVYGYTF
cdr3_nt: TGTGCCAGCCGGACAGGGGTCTATGGCTACACCTTC

clone_size: few
v_call: TRBV28
j_call: TRBJ2-7
d_call: TRBD1
cdr3_aa: CASSLTGDSYEQYF
cdr3_nt: TGTGCCAGCAGTTTGACAGGGGACTCCTACGAGCAGTACTTC

clone_size: -
v_call: TRBV9
j_call: TRBJ2-1
d_call: -
cdr3_aa: CASSGTSLYEQFF
cdr3_nt: TGTGCCAGCAGCGGAACTAGTTTGTATGAGCAGTTCTTC

clone_size: -
v_call: TRBV27
j_call: TRBJ2-1
d_call: TRBD2
cdr3_aa: CATLGLAEGNEQFF
cdr3_nt: TGTGCCACCCTCGGACTAGCGGAGGGGAATGAGCAGTTCTTC

clone_size: -
v_call: TRBV15
j_call: TRBJ2-1
d_call: -
cdr3_aa: CATSRGITGNEQFF
cdr3_nt: TGTGCCACCAGCAGGGGGATAACGGGGAATGAGCAGTTCTTC

clone_size: once
v_call: TRBV10-1
j_call: TRBJ2-7
d_call: TRBD1
cdr3_aa: CASSEWGQGIHEQYF
cdr3_nt: TGCGCCAGCAGTGAGTGGGGACAGGGGATCCACGAGCAGTACTTC

clone_size: -
v_call: TRBV4-3
j_call: TRBJ1-2
d_call: -
cdr3_aa: CASSQDTGGNYGYTF
cdr3_nt: TGCGCCAGCAGCCAAGATACGGGCGGGAACTATGGCTACACCTTC

clone_size: -
v_call: TRBV5-1
j_call: TRBJ2-1
d_call: -
cdr3_aa: CASSLAAGLNNEQFF
cdr3_nt: TGCGCCAGCAGCTTGGCGGCAGGGTTGAACAATGAGCAGTTCTTC

clone_size: few
v_call: TRBV27
j_call: TRBJ1-4
d_call: -
cdr3_aa: CATGTRAGLGEKLFF
cdr3_nt: TGTGCCACAGGGACTAGGGCAGGACTGGGTGAAAAACTGTTTTTT

clone_size: -
v_call: TRBV29-1
j_call: TRBJ2-7
d_call: TRBD2
cdr3_aa: CSVSLAGDWYEQYF
cdr3_nt: TGCAGCGTTTCTCTAGCGGGAGATTGGTACGAGCAGTACTTC

clone_size: -
v_call: TRBV12-5
j_call: TRBJ2-7
d_call: -
cdr3_aa: CASGLEQGTEQYF
cdr3_nt: TGTGCTAGTGGCCTTGAGCAGGGTACCGAGCAGTACTTC

clone_size: -
v_call: TRBV6-1
j_call: TRBJ2-2
d_call: -
cdr3_aa: CASSEALGTGELFF
cdr3_nt: TGTGCCAGCAGTGAAGCGCTGGGGACTGGGGAGCTGTTTTTT

clone_size: -
v_call: TRBV15
j_call: TRBJ2-7
d_call: -
cdr3_aa: CATSSPGGLSSYEQYF
cdr3_nt: TGTGCCACCAGCAGTCCAGGGGGACTGAGCTCCTACGAGCAGTACTTC

clone_size: -
v_call: TRBV11-2
j_call: TRBJ2-7
d_call: TRBD1
cdr3_aa: CASSYYSKDREFPYEQYF
cdr3_nt: TGTGCCAGCAGCTATTATTCGAAGGACAGGGAATTCCCCTACGAGCAGTACTTC

clone_size: -
v_call: TRBV9
j_call: TRBJ1-2
d_call: -
cdr3_aa: CASSVDSEYGYTF
cdr3_nt: TGTGCCAGCAGCGTGGACAGTGAGTATGGCTACACCTTC

clone_size: -
v_call: TRBV5-1
j_call: TRBJ1-4
d_call: -
cdr3_aa: CASSSDSGINEKLFF
cdr3_nt: TGCGCCAGCAGCTCCGACAGTGGAATTAATGAAAAACTGTTTTTT